The source of this TCR beta chain is a study of blood T cell repertoires in COVID-19. The CDR3 has 14 amino acids. Losses at the gene ends were 1 base for V and 4 bases for J; bases not matched to a gene: 3. The germline gives CDR1 LGHNT, CDR2 FRNRAP. TCRdb's copy holds only in-frame clones and misses some; the assay was immunoSEQ multiplex PCR. The sample lists 380,000 or so clones, around 84% seen once, with under 1.2% in the top ten. The chain joins TRBV12-5 to TRBJ1-2; 7 bases fit TRBD1. The sequencing sample was made of peripheral blood. The clonotype comes from a human donor with acute or convalescent COVID-19. The donor label of this sample is uncertain. CDR3 in DNA: TGTGCTAGTGGTTTGGGGACAGGCACCTATGGCTACACCTTC. This translates into CASGLGTGTYGYTF.